One TCR beta chain is described in this entry. As yet, its antigen is unknown. The study co-extracted DNA and RNA from 20-30 mg of unsorted bulk tissue. Chronic HBV infection was present in the patients, who were treatment-naive. The data are from a study of tumor-infiltrating lymphocytes in primary liver carcinoma. Background on the study: Patients of both sexes were 30 to 69 years old.

Starting from 500 ng of total RNA, TCR beta cDNA was produced with a primer in the constant region. For TCR beta, libraries were produced by three nested multiplex PCR rounds using slightly modified ARM-PCR. TRBV1-TRBV30 forward and Cbeta reverse primers drove the first two roughly 10-cycle rounds. TCRdb itself ran the multiplex PCR reads through MiXCR, one entry per CDR3 protein. The sample yields roughly 120,000 distinct CDR3 sequences, 60% to 70% seen once. CDR3 length: 15 amino acids. V was shortened by 0 bases and J by 8 bases, with 14 bases between the two germline ends. CDR1 is SGHAT and CDR2 is FQDESV in the germline V gene (reference sequence). General observations from the study: Relative to tumor region pairs, the tumor-adjacent and tumor-blood pairs showed overlap that was lower.

The sample taken for sequencing was liver tumor tissue from sampling region 1. Sample subset: tumor region T1, superior pole. V gene TRBV11-1 combines with J gene TRBJ2-1; D is tentatively TRBD1 or TRBD2 (5 bases each). This TCR was sampled from a woman in her sixties or seventies with primary liver carcinoma and hepatitis B virus infection. Here the CDR3 DNA reads TGTGCCAGCAGCTTAGCGGGAGTGGTGGGGGATGAGCAGTTCTTC. It is translated as CASSLAGVVGDEQFF.